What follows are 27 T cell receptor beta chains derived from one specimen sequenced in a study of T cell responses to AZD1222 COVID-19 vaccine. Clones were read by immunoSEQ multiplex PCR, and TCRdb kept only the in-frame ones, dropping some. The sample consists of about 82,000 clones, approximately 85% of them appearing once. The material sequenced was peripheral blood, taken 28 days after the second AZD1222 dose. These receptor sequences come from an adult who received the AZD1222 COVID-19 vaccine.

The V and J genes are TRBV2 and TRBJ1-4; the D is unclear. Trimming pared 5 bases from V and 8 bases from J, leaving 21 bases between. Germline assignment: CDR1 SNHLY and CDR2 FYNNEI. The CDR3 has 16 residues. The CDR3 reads CASSSPLGGAREKLFF. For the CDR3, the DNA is TGTGCCAGCAGTTCACCCTTAGGAGGAGCGAGGGAAAAACTGTTTTTT.

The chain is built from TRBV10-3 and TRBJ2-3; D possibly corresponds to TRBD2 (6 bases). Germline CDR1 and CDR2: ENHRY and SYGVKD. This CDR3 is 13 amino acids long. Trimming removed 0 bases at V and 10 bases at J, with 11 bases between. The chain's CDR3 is CAISESEGIPQYF. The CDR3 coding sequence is TGTGCCATCAGTGAGTCGGAGGGCATCCCGCAGTATTTT.

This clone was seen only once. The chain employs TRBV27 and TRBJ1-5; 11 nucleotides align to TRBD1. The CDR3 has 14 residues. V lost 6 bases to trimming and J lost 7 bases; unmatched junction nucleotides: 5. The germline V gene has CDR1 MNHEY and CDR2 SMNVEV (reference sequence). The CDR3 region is CASSLGTGGQPQHF. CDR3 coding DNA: TGTGCCAGCAGCCTAGGGACAGGGGGGCAGCCCCAGCATTTT.

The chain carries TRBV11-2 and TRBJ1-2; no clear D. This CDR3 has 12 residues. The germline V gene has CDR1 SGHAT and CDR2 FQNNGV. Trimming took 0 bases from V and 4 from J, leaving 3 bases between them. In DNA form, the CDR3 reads TGTGCCAGCAGCTTAGAAGGCTATGGCTACACCTTC. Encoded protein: CASSLEGYGYTF.

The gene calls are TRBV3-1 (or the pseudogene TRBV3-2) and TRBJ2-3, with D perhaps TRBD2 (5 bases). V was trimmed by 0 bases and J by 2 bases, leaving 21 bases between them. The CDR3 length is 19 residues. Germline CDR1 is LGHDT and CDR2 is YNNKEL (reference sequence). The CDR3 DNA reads TGTGCCAGCAGCCAAGAAAGGGCGTCTCGGGGTCCACACACAGATACGCAGTATTTT. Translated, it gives CASSQERASRGPHTDTQYF.

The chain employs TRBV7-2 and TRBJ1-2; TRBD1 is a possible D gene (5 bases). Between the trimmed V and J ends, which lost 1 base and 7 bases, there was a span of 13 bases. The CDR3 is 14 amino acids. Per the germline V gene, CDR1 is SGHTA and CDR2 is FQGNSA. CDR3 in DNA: TGTGCCAGCAGCTTAGGCAGGGAAAAAGGTGGCTACACCTTC. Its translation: CASSLGREKGGYTF.

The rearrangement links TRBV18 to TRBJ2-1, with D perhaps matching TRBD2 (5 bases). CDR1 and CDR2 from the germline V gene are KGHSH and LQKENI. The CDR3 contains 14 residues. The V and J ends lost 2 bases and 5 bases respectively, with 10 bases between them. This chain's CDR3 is CASSPRTPDNEQFF. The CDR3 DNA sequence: TGTGCCAGCTCACCAAGGACTCCTGACAATGAGCAGTTCTTC.

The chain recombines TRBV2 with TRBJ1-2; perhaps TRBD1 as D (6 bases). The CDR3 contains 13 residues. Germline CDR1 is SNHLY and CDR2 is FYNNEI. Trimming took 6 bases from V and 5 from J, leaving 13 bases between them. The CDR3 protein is CASRNQGKYGYTF. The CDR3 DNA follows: TGTGCCAGCAGGAATCAGGGGAAGTATGGCTACACCTTC. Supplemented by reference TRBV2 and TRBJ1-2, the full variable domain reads EPEVTQTPSHQVTQMGQEVILRCVPISNHLYFYWYRQILGQKVEFLVSFYNNEISEKSEIFDDQFSVERPDGSNFTLKIRSTKLEDSAMYFCASRNQGKYGYTFGSGTRLTVV.

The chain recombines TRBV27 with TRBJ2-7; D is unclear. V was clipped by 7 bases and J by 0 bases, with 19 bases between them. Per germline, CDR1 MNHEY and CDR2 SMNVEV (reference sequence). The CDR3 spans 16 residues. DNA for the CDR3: TGTGCCAGCAAATCTCGGGCCCGTGGAAGCTCCTACGAGCAGTACTTC. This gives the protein CASKSRARGSSYEQYF.

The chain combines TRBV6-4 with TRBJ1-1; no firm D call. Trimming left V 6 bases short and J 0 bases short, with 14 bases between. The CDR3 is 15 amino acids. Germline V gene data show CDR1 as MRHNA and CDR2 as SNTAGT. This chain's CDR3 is CASSPEVGLNTEAFF. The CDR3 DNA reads TGTGCCAGCAGCCCCGAGGTTGGCCTGAACACTGAAGCTTTCTTT.

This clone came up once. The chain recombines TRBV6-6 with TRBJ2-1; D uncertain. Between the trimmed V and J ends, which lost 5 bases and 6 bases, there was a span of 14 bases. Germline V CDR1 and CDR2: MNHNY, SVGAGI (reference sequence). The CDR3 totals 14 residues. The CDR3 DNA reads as TGTGCCAGCAGTCTTGACCCCTATGGCAATGAGCAGTTCTTC. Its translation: CASSLDPYGNEQFF.

The CDR3 bases are TGTGCCAGTAGTATTGCGGGGCTGAACACTGAAGCTTTCTTT. This gives the protein CASSIAGLNTEAFF. The V and J genes are TRBV19 and TRBJ1-1; the D gene is possibly TRBD1 (5 bases). The length of the CDR3 is 14 residues. With 3 bases removed from V and 0 bases from J, the gap between germline ends came to 8 bases. The germline V gene encodes CDR1 LNHDA and CDR2 SQIVND (reference sequence).

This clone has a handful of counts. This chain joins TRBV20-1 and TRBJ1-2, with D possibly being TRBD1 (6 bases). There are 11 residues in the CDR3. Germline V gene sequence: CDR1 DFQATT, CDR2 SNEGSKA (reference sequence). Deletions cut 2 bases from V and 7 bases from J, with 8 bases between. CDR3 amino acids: CSARQGIGYTF. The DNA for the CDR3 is TGCAGTGCTAGACAGGGGATTGGCTACACCTTC.

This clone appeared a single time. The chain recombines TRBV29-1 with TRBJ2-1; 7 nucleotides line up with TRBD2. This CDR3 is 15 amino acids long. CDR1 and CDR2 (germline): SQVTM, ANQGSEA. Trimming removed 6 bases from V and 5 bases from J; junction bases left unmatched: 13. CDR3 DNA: TGCAGCGTGGACCTCCGTGGGGGGGTAAACAATGAGCAGTTCTTC. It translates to CSVDLRGGVNNEQFF.

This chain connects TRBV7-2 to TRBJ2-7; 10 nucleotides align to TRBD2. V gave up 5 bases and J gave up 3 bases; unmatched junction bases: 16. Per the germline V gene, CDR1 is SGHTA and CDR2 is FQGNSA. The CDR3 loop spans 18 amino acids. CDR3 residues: CASSGRGYSGRHFYEQYF. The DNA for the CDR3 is TGTGCCAGCAGCGGGCGGGGTTATAGCGGGAGGCACTTCTACGAGCAGTACTTC.

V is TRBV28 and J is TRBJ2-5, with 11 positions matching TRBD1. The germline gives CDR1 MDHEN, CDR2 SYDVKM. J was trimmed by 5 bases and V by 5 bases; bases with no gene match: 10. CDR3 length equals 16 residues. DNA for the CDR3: TGTGCCAGCAGTCCGGGGGGACAGGGGGTTTACGAGACCCAGTACTTC. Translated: CASSPGGQGVYETQYF.

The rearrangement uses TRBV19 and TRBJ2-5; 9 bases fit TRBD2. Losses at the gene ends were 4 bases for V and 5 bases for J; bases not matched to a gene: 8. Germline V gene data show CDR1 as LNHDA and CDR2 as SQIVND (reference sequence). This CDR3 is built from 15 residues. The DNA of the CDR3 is TGTGCCAGTAGTACAGCGGGAGGTTCTTGGGAGACCCAGTACTTC. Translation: CASSTAGGSWETQYF.

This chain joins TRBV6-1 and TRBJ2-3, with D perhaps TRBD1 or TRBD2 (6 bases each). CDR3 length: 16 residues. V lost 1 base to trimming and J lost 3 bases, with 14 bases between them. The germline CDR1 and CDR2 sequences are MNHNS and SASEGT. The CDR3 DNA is TGTGCCAGCAGTGAAGAGGGGGGCAGAACTACAGATACGCAGTATTTT. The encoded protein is CASSEEGGRTTDTQYF.

DNA for the CDR3: TGTGCCAGCAGCTTTGGGGGGTGGGAAGGCTACACCTTC. Translated, it gives CASSFGGWEGYTF. V and J are TRBV11-2 and TRBJ1-2; TRBD1 might be the D (5 bases). This CDR3 has 13 residues. CDR1 SGHAT and CDR2 FQNNGV come from the germline V gene. V gave up 3 bases and J gave up 8 bases, with 13 bases separating them. Supplemented by reference TRBV11-2 and TRBJ1-2, the full variable domain reads EAGVAQSPRYKIIEKRQSVAFWCNPISGHATLYWYQQILGQGPKLLIQFQNNGVVDDSQLPKDRFSAERLKGVDSTLKIQPAKLEDSAVYLCASSFGGWEGYTFGSGTRLTVV.

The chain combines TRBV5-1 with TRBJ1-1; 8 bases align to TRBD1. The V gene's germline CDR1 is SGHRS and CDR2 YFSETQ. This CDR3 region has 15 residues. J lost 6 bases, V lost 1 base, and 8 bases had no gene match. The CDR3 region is CASSLSAQGASEAFF. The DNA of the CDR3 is TGCGCCAGCAGCTTGTCCGCTCAGGGGGCGTCTGAAGCTTTCTTT.

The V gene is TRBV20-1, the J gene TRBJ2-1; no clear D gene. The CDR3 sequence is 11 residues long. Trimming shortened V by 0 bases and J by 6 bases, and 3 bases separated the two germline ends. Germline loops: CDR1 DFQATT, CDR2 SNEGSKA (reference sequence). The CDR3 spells CSARDRNEQFF. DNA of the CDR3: TGCAGTGCTAGAGATCGCAATGAGCAGTTCTTC.

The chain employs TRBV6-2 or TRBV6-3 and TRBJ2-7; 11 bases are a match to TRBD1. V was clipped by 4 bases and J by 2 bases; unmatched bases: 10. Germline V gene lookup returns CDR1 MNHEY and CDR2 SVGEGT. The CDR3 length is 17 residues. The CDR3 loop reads CASSFSFGTGGTYEQYF. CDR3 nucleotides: TGTGCCAGCAGTTTCTCTTTCGGGACAGGGGGTACCTACGAGCAGTACTTC.

The CDR3 is CASSDTGGSVMNTEAFF. In DNA, the CDR3 is TGTGCCAGCAGCGACACTGGGGGGTCAGTCATGAACACTGAAGCTTTCTTT. This chain connects TRBV9 to TRBJ1-1; the D gene is possibly TRBD1 (5 bases). Trimming left V 3 bases short and J 0 bases short, with 18 bases between. The CDR3 covers 17 residues. Germline lookup yields CDR1 SGDLS and CDR2 YYNGEE.

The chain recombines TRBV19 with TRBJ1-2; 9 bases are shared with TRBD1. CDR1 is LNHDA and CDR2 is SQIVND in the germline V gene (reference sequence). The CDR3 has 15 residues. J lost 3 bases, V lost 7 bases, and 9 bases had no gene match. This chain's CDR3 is CASIKTGGFDYGYTF. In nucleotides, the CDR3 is TGTGCCAGTATAAAAACAGGGGGCTTTGACTATGGCTACACCTTC.

Here the CDR3 DNA reads TGTGCCAGCAGCCTCCAGGGGCGGGGGGTTTCAGATACGCAGTATTTT. Residues: CASSLQGRGVSDTQYF. This chain joins TRBV7-2 and TRBJ2-3, with 8 nucleotides matching TRBD2. J lost 4 bases, V lost 5 bases, and 11 bases had no gene match. The CDR3 extends over 16 amino acids. Germline lookup yields CDR1 SGHTA and CDR2 FQGNSA.

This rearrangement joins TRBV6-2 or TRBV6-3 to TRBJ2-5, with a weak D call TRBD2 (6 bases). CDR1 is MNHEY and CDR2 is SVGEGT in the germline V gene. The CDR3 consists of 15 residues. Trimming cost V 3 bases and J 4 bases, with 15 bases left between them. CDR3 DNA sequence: TGTGCCAGCAGTTATCTTTCGGCGGGATCAGAGACCCAGTACTTC. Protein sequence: CASSYLSAGSETQYF.

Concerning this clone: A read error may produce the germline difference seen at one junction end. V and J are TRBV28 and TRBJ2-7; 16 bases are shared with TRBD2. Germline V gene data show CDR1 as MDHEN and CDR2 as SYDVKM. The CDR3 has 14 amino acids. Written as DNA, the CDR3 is TGTGCCAGCAGTTCTCAGGGACTAGCGGGAGGGCCCCTCTTC. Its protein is CASSSQGLAGGPLF. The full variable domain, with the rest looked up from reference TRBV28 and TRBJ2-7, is DVKVTQSSRYLVKRTGEKVFLECVQDMDHENMFWYRQDPGLGLRLIYFSYDVKMKEKGDIPEGYSVSREKKERFSLILESASTNQTSMYLCASSSQGLAGGPLFGPGTRLTVT.